This TCR beta chain originates from a study of CXCR3-negative and CXCR3-positive naive CD8 T cells. For the study at large: Total TRB output reached 110 million to 150 million reads, about 1.5 +/- 0.3 million per library.

The authors prepared UMI-labeled TRB cDNA libraries by 5' RACE. Reprocessing the 5' RACE reads, TCRdb reports a single entry for every CDR3 protein and omits DNA. The listing records about 43,000 distinct CDR3 sequences. CDR1 and CDR2 from the germline V gene are DFQATT and SNEGSKA (reference sequence). The CDR3 is 16 residues long. V and J are TRBV20-1 and TRBJ2-1; the D gene TCRdb calls, TRBD1, cannot be checked with no DNA. This TCR was recovered from a human donor in good health. Some clones in this sample may be carry-over from other donors' samples. Sequences were obtained from memory CD8+ T cells from blood. CDR3 amino acids: CSAAGGLGTGYNEQFF.